Below, 29 T cell receptor beta chains from the same sample are listed, as sequenced in a study of T cells in Graves' hyperthyroidism and ophthalmopathy (dated by TCRdb to between 2018 and 2020). The method was multiplex PCR. TCRdb lists the instrument as Illumina HiSeq 2000. The TCR beta CDR3 regions were amplified from the RNA transcripts. The first round of RT-PCR for the TCR CDR3 was performed with the HTBI primer set and the Qiagen OneStep RT-PCR kit. TCRdb reanalyzed the raw reads on its own, using fastp at Q25 for trimming and MiXCR for clone calling, and kept in-frame beta chains. Each entry is one CDR3 protein sequence, shown with its most common DNA and genes. The sample data list some 400,000 distinct CDR3 sequences, and about 18% of these were observed just once. Clones ranked in the top ten supply around 3.4% of the sample. Input material: blood. These receptors all come from a woman aged 18-29 years with Graves' hyperthyroidism.

This clonotype was counted at least ten times. The chain joins TRBV5-1 to TRBJ2-2; D not certain. V was clipped by 4 bases and J by 1 base, with 5 bases between them. The germline V gene has CDR1 SGHRS and CDR2 YFSETQ. The CDR3 loop spans 13 amino acids. CDR3 loop: CASSKENTGELFF. The CDR3 DNA reads as TGCGCCAGCAGCAAAGAGAACACCGGGGAGCTGTTTTTT.

This clonotype came up many times. The chain is built from TRBV28 and TRBJ1-5; D is undetermined. This CDR3 is 13 amino acids long. CDR1 is MDHEN, CDR2 SYDVKM, per germline. Deletions cut 2 bases from V and 5 bases from J, with 7 bases between. The CDR3 DNA reads TGTGCCAGCAGTTTAAGCTCGGATCAGCCCCAGCATTTT. This encodes CASSLSSDQPQHF.

Turning to this clonotype: One end of the junction does not line up with germline, which may come from a read error. The V and J genes are TRBV11-3 and TRBJ1-1, with a tentative D call TRBD1 (6 bases). The germline V gene has CDR1 SGHNT and CDR2 YENEEA. The CDR3 runs to 14 residues. Here the CDR3 reads CASSRGVGGTEAVF. CDR3 coding DNA: TGTGCCAGCAGCCGAGGAGTGGGGGGCACTGAAGCTGTCTTT. Filled out from reference TRBV11-3 and TRBJ1-1, the complete variable domain reads EAGVVQSPRYKIIEKKQPVAFWCNPISGHNTLYWYLQNLGQGPELLIRYENEEAVDDSQLPKDRFSAERLKGVDSTLKIQPAELGDSAVYLCASSRGVGGTEAVFGQGTRLTVV.

This chain links TRBV20-1 with TRBJ2-5; D possibly uses TRBD1 or TRBD2 (5 bases each). Germline V gives CDR1 DFQATT, CDR2 SNEGSKA (reference sequence). V was clipped by 8 bases and J by 5 bases, with 12 bases between them. The CDR3 consists of 11 residues. This CDR3 reads CSPGPQETQYF. The DNA for the CDR3 is TGCAGTCCGGGACCACAGGAGACCCAGTACTTC.

This clonotype showed up many times. The chain combines TRBV19 with TRBJ2-2; 7 bases agree with TRBD2. This CDR3 region has 16 residues. V gave up 6 bases and J gave up 0 bases; unmatched junction bases: 7. Germline CDR1 reads LNHDA; CDR2 reads SQIVND (reference sequence). This CDR3 is CASSPGGTANTGELFF. CDR3 DNA sequence: TGTGCCAGTAGCCCCGGGGGGACGGCGAACACCGGGGAGCTGTTTTTT.

Comment on this clonotype: Given the absence of the conserved phenylalanine or tryptophan at the CDR3 end, a read error is likely. This chain joins TRBV2 and TRBJ1-2; 9 bases map to TRBD1. The CDR3 extends over 16 amino acids. Germline lookup yields CDR1 SNHLY and CDR2 FYNNEI. Trimming at V came to 8 bases and at J to 4 bases, leaving 14 bases not matched to a gene. For the CDR3, the DNA is TGTGCCAGCGATCCAGGGACAGGGCGAGGCCCCTATGGCTACACCTAC. Protein: CASDPGTGRGPYGYTY.

Only a few counts were recorded for this clonotype. The V and J genes are TRBV15 and TRBJ2-2; no firm D call. V dropped 4 bases and J dropped 6 bases, with 12 bases sitting between them. The CDR3 is 14 amino acids. Germline V gives CDR1 LNHNV, CDR2 YYDKDF (reference sequence). This CDR3 is CATSTNALSGELFF. In DNA, the CDR3 is TGTGCCACCAGCACTAATGCGCTCTCCGGGGAGCTGTTTTTT. The full variable domain, rest sourced from reference TRBV15 and TRBJ2-2, is DAMVIQNPRYQVTQFGKPVTLSCSQTLNHNVMYWYQQKSSQAPKLLFHYYDKDFNNEADTPDNFQSRRPNTSFCFLDIRSPGLGDTAMYLCATSTNALSGELFFGEGSRLTVL.

This chain uses TRBV6-2 or TRBV6-3 with TRBJ2-7; no reliable D call. V was clipped by 5 bases and J by 0 bases, with 20 bases between them. This CDR3 comprises 17 residues. In germline, CDR1 is MNHEY, CDR2 SVGEGT. The DNA of the CDR3 is TGTGCCAGCAGTAGATATAAACGACGGACCCTCTCCTACGAGCAGTACTTC. It specifies CASSRYKRRTLSYEQYF.

This clonotype has just a few counts. The chain joins TRBV5-6 to TRBJ1-5; D possibly corresponds to TRBD1 (5 bases). V was pared by 3 bases and J by 6 bases, with 10 bases between. CDR1 is SGHDT and CDR2 is YYEEEE in the germline V gene. This CDR3 contains 13 residues. The CDR3 loop is CASSSEGSQPQHF. CDR3 bases: TGTGCCAGCAGCTCTGAGGGGAGTCAGCCCCAGCATTTT.

This clonotype was seen at least ten times. The V and J genes are TRBV24-1 and TRBJ1-2; D perhaps matches TRBD1 (6 bases). CDR1 KGHDR and CDR2 SFDVKD come from the germline V gene. This CDR3 spans 15 amino acids. Trimming removed 4 bases at V and 6 bases at J, with 17 bases between. Written as DNA, the CDR3 is TGTGCCACCAGTGACCACCCGGCAGGGGCGGATGGCTACACCTTC. It specifies CATSDHPAGADGYTF.

This clonotype was observed at least ten times. This sequence joins TRBV24-1 and TRBJ2-5; D remains ambiguous. V gave up 3 bases and J gave up 3 bases, with 10 bases separating them. This CDR3 is 14 amino acids long. The germline V gene encodes CDR1 KGHDR and CDR2 SFDVKD. CDR3 bases: TGTGCCACCAGTGATGGTCAGAACGAAGAGACCCAGTACTTC. Residues: CATSDGQNEETQYF.

As to this clonotype: One end of the junction does not line up with germline, which may come from a read error. This sequence joins TRBV11-2 and TRBJ1-2, with D unclear. Looked up from germline, CDR1 is SGHAT and CDR2 is FQNNGV. The CDR3 totals 16 residues. The CDR3 region is CASSPTMAAFGYDYTF. CDR3 bases: TGTGCCAGCAGCCCTACCATGGCGGCGTTTGGCTATGACTACACCTTC.

This clonotype was seen repeatedly, ten times or more. The chain joins TRBV19 to TRBJ1-2; 8 bases align to TRBD1. Germline V gene data show CDR1 as LNHDA and CDR2 as SQIVND (reference sequence). The CDR3 runs to 13 residues. After removal of 5 bases from V and 8 bases from J, the junction contained 7 bases not matched to a gene. Here the CDR3 reads CASSSQGADGYTF. CDR3 nucleotides: TGTGCCAGTAGTTCTCAGGGGGCGGACGGCTACACCTTC.

In its sample, this clonotype was seen a few times. The J gene is TRBJ1-5, the V gene TRBV4-1; D is unclear. With 0 bases removed from V and 7 bases from J, the gap between germline ends came to 13 bases. This CDR3 comprises 15 residues. Germline lookup yields CDR1 MGHRA and CDR2 YSYEKL. The DNA for the CDR3 is TGCGCCAGCAGCCAAGAATCGGCATCACGGCAGCCCCAGCATTTT. This encodes CASSQESASRQPQHF.

This chain connects TRBV7-9 to TRBJ2-7, with 8 bases lining up with TRBD1. The CDR3 extends over 15 amino acids. J gave up 7 bases and V 4 bases, and 12 bases lay outside the gene matches. Germline values: CDR1 SEHNR, CDR2 FQNEAQ (reference sequence). The CDR3 nucleotides read TGTGCCAGCAGCTACCAGACAGGGGTGTCGGGGGAGCAGTACTTC. Its translation: CASSYQTGVSGEQYF.

This clonotype showed up just a few times. This chain connects TRBV6-1 to TRBJ2-4; D not resolved. V lost 4 bases and J lost 7, with 8 bases in between. The CDR3 covers 12 residues. The germline CDR1 and CDR2 sequences are MNHNS and SASEGT. The CDR3 reads CASSGDPNIQYF. CDR3 sequence (DNA): TGTGCCAGCAGTGGAGACCCTAACATTCAGTACTTC.

This clonotype was found a few times. Its ends do not fully match the called genes, so a read error is possible. This rearrangement joins TRBV13 to TRBJ2-4; 13 bases agree with TRBD2. The germline V gene has CDR1 PRHDT and CDR2 FYEKMQ (reference sequence). The CDR3 loop spans 22 amino acids. The CDR3 DNA reads as TGTGCCAGCGGGCTTACTAGCGGGGGGGCGGCGGGGACTACACTAGCCAAAAACATTAAGTACTTC. It is translated as CASGLTSGGAAGTTLAKNIKYF.

This clonotype was seen more than once but under ten times. This chain joins TRBV5-1 and TRBJ2-7; 8 positions agree with TRBD1. This CDR3 has 16 residues. CDR1 SGHRS and CDR2 YFSETQ come from the germline V gene. Losses at the gene ends were 1 base for V and 6 bases for J; bases not matched to a gene: 12. DNA for the CDR3: TGCGCCAGCAGCTTGCAGCAGGGGGCGTCTCCGCGCGAGCAGTACTTC. The encoded protein is CASSLQQGASPREQYF.

Ten or more counts support this clonotype. The chain couples TRBV20-1 to TRBJ2-7; 7 bases fit TRBD1. With V trimmed by 1 base and J by 2 bases, 2 bases remained unmatched. Germline CDR1 DFQATT, CDR2 SNEGSKA (reference sequence). This CDR3 comprises 13 residues. The CDR3: CSARGDSTYEQYF. The CDR3 bases are TGCAGTGCTAGAGGGGACAGCACCTACGAGCAGTACTTC.

The chain has TRBV6-2 or TRBV6-3 and TRBJ2-5, with D hard to call. The CDR3 loop spans 16 amino acids. V was clipped by 2 bases and J by 5 bases, with 18 bases between them. Germline-derived CDR1 and CDR2 are MNHEY and SVGEGT. DNA for the CDR3: TGTGCCAGCAGTTACGAGGCAAACAGCCTCCAGGAGACCCAGTACTTC. It is translated as CASSYEANSLQETQYF.

This clonotype was seen many times. The chain uses TRBV7-8 and TRBJ2-7; a weak D match, TRBD2 (5 bases). The germline V gene has CDR1 SGHVS and CDR2 FQNEAQ. There are 15 residues in the CDR3. Deletions cut 1 base from V and 0 bases from J, with 10 bases between. Written as DNA, the CDR3 is TGTGCCAGCAGCTTAGAGAGGGTCGCCTCCTACGAGCAGTACTTC. Translation: CASSLERVASYEQYF.

The CDR3 DNA reads TGTGCCAGCAGCCTCGACGGTCACCCCGGGGAGCTGTTTTTT. This encodes CASSLDGHPGELFF. The rearrangement links TRBV7-9 to TRBJ2-2; D is unresolved. Germline CDR1 reads SEHNR; CDR2 reads FQNEAQ (reference sequence). The CDR3 sequence is 14 residues long. The V gene lost 5 bases and the J gene lost 6 bases, with 13 bases spanning the gap.

The table lists this clonotype with many counts. The chain has TRBV6-5 and TRBJ1-2, with D maybe TRBD1 (5 bases). CDR1 and CDR2 from the germline V gene are MNHEY and SVGAGI. V was clipped by 0 bases and J by 6 bases, with 17 bases between them. The CDR3 covers 16 residues. CDR3 in DNA: TGTGCCAGCAGTTACTCTTGGAGGGGCGCAGAGAATGGCTACACCTTC. The encoded protein is CASSYSWRGAENGYTF.

Many counts were recorded for this clonotype. The chain recombines TRBV20-1 with TRBJ1-5; TRBD1 might be the D (6 bases). The CDR3 is 13 residues long. CDR1 is DFQATT and CDR2 is SNEGSKA in the germline V gene (reference sequence). Deletions cut 4 bases from V and 6 bases from J, with 13 bases between. The CDR3: CSATSGAGQPQHF. The DNA for the CDR3 is TGCAGTGCTACGTCAGGGGCTGGTCAGCCCCAGCATTTT.

This clonotype showed up many times. J is TRBJ2-5 and V is TRBV15; TRBD2 matches 10 bases. After removal of 0 bases from V and 4 bases from J, the junction contained 11 bases not matched to a gene. The CDR3 runs to 18 residues. CDR1 LNHNV and CDR2 YYDKDF come from the germline V gene (reference sequence). The CDR3 loop reads CATSRDHSGGPPGETQYF. CDR3 DNA: TGTGCCACCAGCAGAGATCATAGCGGGGGGCCACCCGGAGAGACCCAGTACTTC.

The chain combines TRBV18 with TRBJ1-5, with a weak D call TRBD1 (6 bases). The germline V gene has CDR1 KGHSH and CDR2 LQKENI. V was clipped by 2 bases and J by 8 bases, with 13 bases between them. CDR3 length equals 14 residues. CDR3 sequence reads: CASSPGGIIEPQHF. CDR3 coding DNA: TGTGCCAGCTCACCAGGGGGCATCATCGAGCCCCAGCATTTT.

A few counts support this clonotype. V is TRBV18 and J is TRBJ2-5; D unresolved. The CDR3 length is 15 residues. From germline, CDR1 is KGHSH and CDR2 LQKENI. V gave up 3 bases and J gave up 5 bases, with 16 bases separating them. CDR3 nucleotides: TGTGCCAGCTCACCGGTAATAGGGATTGGTGAGACCCAGTACTTC. Its translation: CASSPVIGIGETQYF. The whole variable domain, filled in from reference TRBV18 and TRBJ2-5, reads NAGVMQNPRHLVRRRGQEARLRCSPMKGHSHVYWYRQLPEEGLKFMVYLQKENIIDESGMPKERFSAEFPKEGPSILRIQQVVRGDSAAYFCASSPVIGIGETQYFGPGTRLLVL.

At least ten counts were recorded for this clonotype. This rearrangement joins TRBV2 to TRBJ2-7; D tentatively fits TRBD1 or TRBD2 (6 bases each). With 5 bases removed from V and 0 bases from J, the gap between germline ends came to 11 bases. This CDR3 comprises 14 residues. Germline loops: CDR1 SNHLY, CDR2 FYNNEI. The DNA of the CDR3 is TGTGCCAGCAGTTCCCGGGGGCCCTCCTACGAGCAGTACTTC. Protein: CASSSRGPSYEQYF.

This clonotype came up many times. The chain couples TRBV20-1 to TRBJ2-7; no clear D gene. Germline V gene data show CDR1 as DFQATT and CDR2 as SNEGSKA (reference sequence). This CDR3 is built from 15 residues. Trimming cost V 0 bases and J 0 bases, with 12 bases left between them. This CDR3 reads CSARDPSLGSYEQYF. The CDR3 bases are TGCAGTGCTAGAGATCCCAGCCTAGGCTCCTACGAGCAGTACTTC.